This TCR beta chain was captured by sequencing in a study of blood T cells in healthy people across ages. V lost 7 bases and J lost 2; bases outside the gene matches: 8. The germline CDR1 and CDR2 sequences are SGHRS and YFSETQ. There are 14 residues in the CDR3. Notes on this clonotype: Its matching antigen is unknown. A much more abundant neighbour one base away suggests this may be a read error.

Study-wide results and caveats: Long-lived donors carried more naive CD4+ cells and greater diversity than aged donors.

Using a J-beta primer mix together with a sample-barcoded 5' primer, a second PCR was run for roughly 6 to 11 cycles. TCRdb redid the calling of the 5' RACE reads with MiXCR, one entry per CDR3 protein. The sample holds about 690,000 distinct CDR3 sequences, less than 45% seen once. A minimum of 6 micrograms of total RNA was extracted per sample. The V call is TRBV5-1, the J call TRBJ2-7, with TRBD1 matching over 8 bases. The TCR sequence derives from a man older than 75 in good health. Input material: blood. The CDR3 loop reads CASCRDRRTYEQYF. CDR3 DNA sequence: TGCGCCAGCTGCCGGGACAGGCGGACCTACGAGCAGTACTTC.